This TCR beta chain was retrieved from a study of vaccination effects on CD4 cells after COVID-19. Overall study context: Two doses of either BNT162b2 or mRNA-1273 were given to each participant. Overall study findings and caveats: Marked contraction was observed in infection-induced and vaccine-induced clones late after vaccination.

The table came from immunoSEQ multiplex PCR; TCRdb's copy has only in-frame clones and leaves some out. The sample lists 30,000 to 45,000 clones; roughly 70% were seen once. The ViraFEST assay expanded antigen-specific CD4+ T cells with viral peptide pools before sequencing. Scientists isolated CD4+ T cells after an approximately 10-day culture period ended. The vaccine recipients had no prior SARS-CoV-2 infection, with negative nucleocapsid antibodies. IL-2 medium was substituted for half the medium on days 3 and 7. A note on this clone: Its antigen remains unknown.

The CDR3 consists of 12 residues. Trimming took off 5 bases at V and 6 bases at J, with 8 bases between the two ends. Per the germline V gene, CDR1 is SGHVS and CDR2 is FQNEAQ. V is TRBV7-8 and J is TRBJ2-4; D gene unclear. The specimen comprised CD4+ T cells from PBMCs cultured with SARS-CoV-2 spike peptides, sampled before COVID-19 vaccination. This receptor was identified in a human donor who received a COVID-19 vaccine. CDR3 coding DNA: TGTGCCAGCAGCCCCACGGGAAACATTCAGTACTTC. Translating gives CASSPTGNIQYF.